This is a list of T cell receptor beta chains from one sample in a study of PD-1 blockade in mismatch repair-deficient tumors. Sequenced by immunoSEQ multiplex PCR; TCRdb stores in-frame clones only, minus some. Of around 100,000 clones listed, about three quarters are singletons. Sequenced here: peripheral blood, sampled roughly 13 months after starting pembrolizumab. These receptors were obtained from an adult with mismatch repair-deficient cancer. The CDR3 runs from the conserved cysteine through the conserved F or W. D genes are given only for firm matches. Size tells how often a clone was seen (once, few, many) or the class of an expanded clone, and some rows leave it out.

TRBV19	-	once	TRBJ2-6	TGTGCCAGTAGTATAGGCTCTGGGGCCAACGTCCTGACTTTC	CASSIGSGANVLTF
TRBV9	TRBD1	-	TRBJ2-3	TGTGCCAGCAGCGTCCGCGGGACAGGGAGGGCGAGCACAGATACGCAGTATTTT	CASSVRGTGRASTDTQYF
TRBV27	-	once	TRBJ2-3	TGTGCCAGCAGTTTCTTGGAGCACCTTGGAGATACGCAGTATTTT	CASSFLEHLGDTQYF
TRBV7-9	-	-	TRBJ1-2	TGTGCCAGAAGCTTGTGGGGATGTTATGGCTACACCTTC	CARSLWGCYGYTF
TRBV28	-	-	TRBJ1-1	TGTGCCAGCAGCTTACCCGGGACTCCGAACACTGAAGCTTTCTTT	CASSLPGTPNTEAFF
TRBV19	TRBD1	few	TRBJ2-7	TGTGCCAGTAGTACGACAGGGAACTACGAGCAGTACTTC	CASSTTGNYEQYF
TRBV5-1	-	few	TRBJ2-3	TGCGCCAGCAGCCCCCGCACCACAGATACGCAGTATTTT	CASSPRTTDTQYF
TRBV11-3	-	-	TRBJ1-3	TGTGCCAGCAGCTCGTATCGCTCTGGAAACACCATATATTTT	CASSSYRSGNTIYF
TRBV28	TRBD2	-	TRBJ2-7	TGTGCCAGCTCGAAGCGGGAGGGCCTGGGACTTGAGCAGTACTTC	CASSKREGLGLEQYF
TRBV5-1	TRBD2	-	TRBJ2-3	TGCGCCAGCAGCATGTTGACTAGCGGGAGCACAGATACGCAGTATTTT	CASSMLTSGSTDTQYF
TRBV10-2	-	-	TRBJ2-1	TGCGCCAGCAGTGTTAGGCCAAATAATGAGCAGTTCTTC	CASSVRPNNEQFF
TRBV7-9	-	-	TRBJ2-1	TGTGCCAGCAGCCCCCCCTTAGGGGAGCGCAATGAGCAGTTCTTC	CASSPPLGERNEQFF
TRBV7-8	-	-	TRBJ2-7	TGTGCCAGCAGTTTCGCGAGGGGCGCCGTCTACGAGCAGTACTTC	CASSFARGAVYEQYF
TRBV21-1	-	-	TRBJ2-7	TGTGCCAGGGATACCGGACGACTAGCGGGGGCCTACGAGCAGTACTTC	CARDTGRLAGAYEQYF
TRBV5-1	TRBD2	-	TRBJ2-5	TGCGCCAGCAGCCCCGGGACTAGCGGACAAGAGACCCAGTACTTC	CASSPGTSGQETQYF
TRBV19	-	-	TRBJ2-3	TGTGCCAGTAGTTTTCCCTCGGGCCCCGGACCGACAGATACGCAGTATTTT	CASSFPSGPGPTDTQYF
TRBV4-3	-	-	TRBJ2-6	TGCGCCAGCAGCCACTTGAGCTCTGGGGCCAACGTCCTGACTTTC	CASSHLSSGANVLTF
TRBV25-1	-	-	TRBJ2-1	TGTGCCAGCAGCGGAGGGGGGGACAGACGATACAATGAGCAGTTCTTC	CASSGGGDRRYNEQFF
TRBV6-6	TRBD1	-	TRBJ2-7	TGTGCCAGCAGTTACGGGACAGGCCCCTACGAGCAGTACTTC	CASSYGTGPYEQYF
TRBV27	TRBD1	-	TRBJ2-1	TGTGCCAGCAGTTTCCGGACAGGGGGGCAGCAGTTCTTC	CASSFRTGGQQFF
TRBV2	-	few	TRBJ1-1	TGTGCCAGCACGGAGGAGAACACTGAAGCTTTCTTT	CASTEENTEAFF
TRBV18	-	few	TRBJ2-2	TGTGCCAGCTCACCAGGTTTCACCGGGGAGCTGTTTTTT	CASSPGFTGELFF
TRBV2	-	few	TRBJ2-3	TGTGCCAGCAGTCCATCTACAGATACGCAGTATTTT	CASSPSTDTQYF
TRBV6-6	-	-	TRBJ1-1	TGTGCCAGCAGCCAGGTAGGGGACACTGAAGCTTTCTTT	CASSQVGDTEAFF
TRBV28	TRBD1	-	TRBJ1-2	TGTGCCAGCAGCCGGGACAGGAACTATGGCTACACCTTC	CASSRDRNYGYTF
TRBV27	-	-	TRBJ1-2	TGTGCCAGCAGTAGCGGCGATCGGGACCCCCGGCAAGGCTATGGCTACACCTTC	CASSSGDRDPRQGYGYTF
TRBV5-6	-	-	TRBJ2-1	TGTGCCAGCAGCTTGGACCGTCTGGGACTTAATGAGCAGTTCTTC	CASSLDRLGLNEQFF
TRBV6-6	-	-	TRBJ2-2	TGTGCCAGCAGAGGGACTCACACCGGGGAGCTGTTTTTT	CASRGTHTGELFF
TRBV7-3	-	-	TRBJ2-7	TGTGCCAGCAGCTTAACGGGAGCCTACGAGCAGTACTTC	CASSLTGAYEQYF
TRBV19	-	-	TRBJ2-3	TGTGCCAGTAGTAAGGGACCTAGCACAGATACGCAGTATTTT	CASSKGPSTDTQYF
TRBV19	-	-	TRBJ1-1	TGTGCCAGTAGTTACGGGACGGGTGAAGCTTTCTTT	CASSYGTGEAFF
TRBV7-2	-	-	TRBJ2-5	TGTGCCAGCAGCCCCGCGGACCTATTCCAAGAGACCCAGTACTTC	CASSPADLFQETQYF
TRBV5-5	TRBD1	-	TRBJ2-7	TGTGCCAGCAGCAGGGGGACAGGACCCTACGAGCAGTACTTC	CASSRGTGPYEQYF
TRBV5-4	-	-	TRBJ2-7	TGTGCCAGCAGCTTGCAGGGCAGCTCCTACGAGCAGTACTTC	CASSLQGSSYEQYF
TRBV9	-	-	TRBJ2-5	TGTGCCAGCAGCGAACGGGACCGACCCCGAGAGACCCAGTACTTC	CASSERDRPRETQYF
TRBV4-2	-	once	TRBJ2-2	TGTGCCAGCAGCCCTTTCCTACACACCGGGGAGCTGTTTTTT	CASSPFLHTGELFF
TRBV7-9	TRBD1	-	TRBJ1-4	TGTGCCAGCAGCTTACTGTCCGGGACAGGGGGCGGGAATGAAAAACTGTTTTTT	CASSLLSGTGGGNEKLFF
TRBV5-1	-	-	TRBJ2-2	TGCGCCAGCAGCTTGGCCGCCATAGGGGCTGGGGAGCTGTTTTTT	CASSLAAIGAGELFF
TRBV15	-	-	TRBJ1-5	TGTGCCACCAGCAGAGACAGGTACAATCAGCCCCAGCATTTT	CATSRDRYNQPQHF
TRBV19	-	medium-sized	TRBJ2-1	TGTGCCAGTAGTATAGGCCTACTAGTCGATGAGCAGTTCTTC	CASSIGLLVDEQFF
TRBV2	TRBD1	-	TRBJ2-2	TGTGCCAGCAGTGAAAGCAGGGGGCGGGTCGGGGAGCTGTTTTTT	CASSESRGRVGELFF
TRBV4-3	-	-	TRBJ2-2	TGCGCCAGCAGCCAAGTACCTGGGCGGCTGAACACCGGGGAGCTGTTTTTT	CASSQVPGRLNTGELFF
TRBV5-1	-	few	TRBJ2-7	TGCGCCAGCAGCTTGGTCGGGTACGAGCAGTACTTC	CASSLVGYEQYF
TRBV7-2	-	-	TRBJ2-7	TGTGCCAGCGCACAGGGACTACTAAACTACGAGCAGTACTTC	CASAQGLLNYEQYF
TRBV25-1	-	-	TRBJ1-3	TGTGCCAGCAGTGAATCCCCACGGTTTGGAAACACCATATATTTT	CASSESPRFGNTIYF
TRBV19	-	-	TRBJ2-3	TGTGCCAGTAGTATTGCACTCTTGAGCACAGATACGCAGTATTTT	CASSIALLSTDTQYF
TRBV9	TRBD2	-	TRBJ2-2	TGTGCCAGCAGCGTAGACGGGGCTGGGACTAGCGGGAGTAGCACCGGGGAGCTGTTTTTT	CASSVDGAGTSGSSTGELFF
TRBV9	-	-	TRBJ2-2	TGTGCCAGCAGCACCACCAACGCCCACACCGGGGAGCTGTTTTTT	CASSTTNAHTGELFF
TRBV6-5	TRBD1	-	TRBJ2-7	TGTGCCATCGGGGGTTGGGGACAGGGGGTCGAGCAGTACTTC	CAIGGWGQGVEQYF
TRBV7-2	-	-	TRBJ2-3	TGTGCCAGGGGGGGCGTCTCAGATACGCAGTATTTT	CARGGVSDTQYF
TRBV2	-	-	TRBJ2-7	TGTGCCAGCAGTGAAGCTTGGCGGGTATCCTACGAGCAGTACTTC	CASSEAWRVSYEQYF
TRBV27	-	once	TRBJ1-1	TGTGCCAGCAGCATACAGGGTAGCACTGAAGCTTTCTTT	CASSIQGSTEAFF
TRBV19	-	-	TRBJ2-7	TGTGCCAGTAGTATAGATCCTTCCAGCTCCTACGAGCAGTACTTC	CASSIDPSSSYEQYF